Described below is a single TCR beta chain sequence and its context. The data were taken from a study of control samples from healthy donors and cancer patients. Sequencing was performed with immunoSEQ multiplex PCR; in TCRdb, only in-frame clones are kept and a portion is missing. Among over 100,000 clones listed, roughly 90% were seen once. Germline lookup yields CDR1 LNHDA and CDR2 SQIVND (reference sequence). The CDR3 loop spans 13 amino acids. V was cut by 6 bases and J by 3 bases, with 11 bases left in between. The origin of this receptor is a woman in her forties or fifties in good health. The genes are TRBV19 and TRBJ1-1; weak D call: TRBD1 (6 bases). Material for sequencing was blood. As DNA, the CDR3 is TGTGCCAGTAGCGCGACAGGTTACACTGAAGCTTTCTTT. Its protein is CASSATGYTEAFF.